The T cell receptor (beta chain) described here comes from a study of PD-1 blockade in classical Hodgkin lymphoma. Assay: immunoSEQ multiplex PCR; the TCRdb copy retains only in-frame clones and omits some. The sample has 20,000 to 25,000 clones, around 85% seen once; the top ten hold around 3.1%. As concerns this clone: Its antigen remains unidentified.

Indicated time point: cycle 4 day 1 (C4D1), after five to seven weeks of nivolumab. Every one of the patients relapsed after autologous stem cell transplantation (brentuximab vedotin exposure was variable). Thawed PBMCs yielded CD4+ T cells through magnetic negative selection. Unmatched junction bases numbered 5, after V lost 3 bases and J lost 0 bases. In germline, CDR1 is LNHDA, CDR2 SQIVND (reference sequence). The CDR3 runs to 16 residues. Study findings and constraints: Baseline diversity resembling that of newly diagnosed patients was seen in complete responders. Any patient who commenced nivolumab under 1 year after ASCT was excluded.

The rearrangement joins TRBV19 to TRBJ1-3; 7 bases fit TRBD1. The sequence derives from a human donor with classical Hodgkin lymphoma. Sequencing used CD4+ T cells from blood, obtained before the fourth cycle of nivolumab. The CDR3 nucleotides are TGTGCCAGTAGTATGGGGACAGTCGGCTCTGGAAACACCATATATTTT. It translates to CASSMGTVGSGNTIYF.